A single sample gave rise to the 30 T cell receptor beta chains below, sequenced in a study of CD8 T cells in Susac syndrome. It was with random hexamers that roughly 0.45 to 1 ug RNA was reverse transcribed. TCRdb reanalysed the immunoSEQ multiplex PCR reads using MiXCR and keeps one entry per CDR3 protein. This table has hundreds of thousands of distinct CDR3 sequences, about 95% appearing once. Sequenced material: CD4+ T cells from PBMCs. The receptor source for this set is a human donor with Susac syndrome.

In this sample, this clonotype turned up once. The gene calls are TRBV7-9 and TRBJ1-1; tentative D call: TRBD1 (5 bases). The germline CDR1 and CDR2 sequences are SEHNR and FQNEAQ (reference sequence). The CDR3 sequence is 14 residues long. Trimming cost V 4 bases and J 11 bases, with 20 bases left between them. The CDR3 spells CASSSRGAAPGAFF. The CDR3 coding sequence is TGTGCCAGCAGCTCCCGTGGGGCCGCCCCAGGGGCTTTCTTT.

The chain couples TRBV9 to TRBJ2-1, with D possibly being TRBD1 or TRBD2 (7 bases each). CDR1 SGDLS and CDR2 YYNGEE come from the germline V gene. Deletions cut 4 bases from V and 6 bases from J, with 17 bases between. The CDR3 sequence is 15 residues long. DNA for the CDR3: TGTGCCAGCAGCACCCGACAGGGAGGGGGCAATGAGCAGTTCTTC. Encoded protein: CASSTRQGGGNEQFF.

In regard to this clonotype: Compared with germline, one end of the junction differs, possibly owing to a read error. The chain joins TRBV7-7 to TRBJ2-7, with 9 bases lining up with TRBD1. The CDR3 is 15 amino acids. Germline CDR1 SSHAT, CDR2 FNYEAQ (reference sequence). The CDR3 nucleotides read TGTGCTAGCAGCTTAGGGGGGACAGGGACCGACGAGCAGTACTTC. It yields the protein CASSLGGTGTDEQYF.

The chain employs TRBV30 and TRBJ1-2; no clear D. Trimming removed 1 base from V and 0 bases from J, with 6 bases in between. The germline V gene encodes CDR1 GTSNPN and CDR2 SVGIG (reference sequence). CDR3 length equals 13 residues. The CDR3 loop is CAWSGRANYGYTF. CDR3 DNA sequence: TGTGCCTGGAGTGGGAGGGCTAACTATGGCTACACCTTC.

A few counts support this clonotype. The genes are TRBV3-1 and TRBJ1-5; tentatively, D is TRBD1 (5 bases). V was clipped by 4 bases and J by 2 bases, with 12 bases between them. Germline V lookup: CDR1 LGHDT, CDR2 YNNKEL (reference sequence). CDR3 length: 15 residues. CDR3 sequence (DNA): TGTGCCAGCAGCCCTCCTGGGGGGGGCAATCAGCCCCAGCATTTT. Protein product: CASSPPGGGNQPQHF. Full variable domain (rest looked up from reference TRBV3-1 and TRBJ1-5): DTAVSQTPKYLVTQMGNDKSIKCEQNLGHDTMYWYKQDSKKFLKIMFSYNNKELIINETVPNRFSPKSPDKAHLNLHINSLELGDSAVYFCASSPPGGGNQPQHFGDGTRLSIL.

The chain employs TRBV14 and TRBJ2-4, with D perhaps assigned TRBD1 or TRBD2 (6 bases each). Germline CDR1 is SGHDN and CDR2 is FVKESK. Trimming removed 1 base from V and 7 bases from J, with 14 bases in between. The CDR3 length is 15 residues. CDR3 sequence reads: CASSQGPGGWNIQYF. The DNA of the CDR3 is TGTGCCAGCAGCCAAGGGCCCGGGGGCTGGAACATTCAGTACTTC.

The chain couples TRBV5-6 to TRBJ2-3; either TRBD1 or TRBD2 may fit D (6 bases each). V lost 0 bases to trimming and J lost 8 bases, with 22 bases between them. The CDR3 totals 17 residues. The germline gives CDR1 SGHDT, CDR2 YYEEEE. The CDR3 region is CASSLATTGAAGGTQYF. CDR3 nucleotides: TGTGCCAGCAGCTTGGCCACAACGGGGGCGGCGGGCGGTACGCAGTATTTT.

This clonotype was observed a handful of times. The chain links TRBV5-1 to TRBJ2-5, with a possible D match to TRBD1 (6 bases). Trimming stripped 4 bases from V and 2 bases from J, with 9 bases between. The CDR3 is 13 residues long. Germline CDR1 SGHRS, CDR2 YFSETQ. Here the CDR3 DNA reads TGCGCCAGCAGCGAGGACAGACAAGAGACCCAGTACTTC. Translated: CASSEDRQETQYF.

The gene calls are TRBV5-6 and TRBJ2-7; D possibly corresponds to TRBD1 (5 bases). The CDR3 sequence is 15 residues long. V lost 1 base and J 0 bases, leaving 11 bases between the germline ends. Germline CDR1 SGHDT, CDR2 YYEEEE. The CDR3 DNA follows: TGTGCCAGCAGCTTGCCAGGGTTTAGCTCCTACGAGCAGTACTTC. Its translation: CASSLPGFSSYEQYF.

This sequence joins TRBV4-2 and TRBJ1-3; D gene ambiguous. Germline V CDR1 and CDR2: LGHNA, YNFKEQ. This CDR3 has 18 residues. V gave up 0 bases and J gave up 4 bases, with 19 bases separating them. The CDR3 region has the DNA TGTGCCAGCAGCCAAGATTTTACGCACGAGGAGGTCGGAAACACCATATATTTT. This encodes CASSQDFTHEEVGNTIYF.

The rearrangement links TRBV7-2 to TRBJ2-5, with unresolved D. Per germline, CDR1 SGHTA and CDR2 FQGNSA. Trimming removed 1 base from V and 5 bases from J, with 14 bases in between. This CDR3 comprises 15 residues. CDR3 sequence reads: CASSLDRRGWETQYF. CDR3 DNA: TGTGCCAGCAGCTTAGACCGTAGAGGTTGGGAGACCCAGTACTTC.

This clonotype was counted once. The rearrangement joins TRBV20-1 to TRBJ2-1, with D tentatively TRBD2 (6 bases). With 2 bases removed from V and 3 bases from J, the gap between germline ends came to 11 bases. The germline CDR1 and CDR2 sequences are DFQATT and SNEGSKA (reference sequence). This CDR3 spans 14 amino acids. The CDR3 DNA is TGCAGTGCTAGACCTAGCGCCCTCTACAATGAGCAGTTCTTC. It codes for CSARPSALYNEQFF.

In this sample, this clonotype turned up once. V usage is TRBV28 and J usage is TRBJ1-6; the D gene is possibly TRBD1 (6 bases). This CDR3 contains 18 residues. From germline, CDR1 is MDHEN and CDR2 SYDVKM. V was cut by 5 bases and J by 2 bases, with 19 bases left in between. In DNA, the CDR3 is TGTGCCAGCAGTCTCAGTCCACAGGACAGCCCCTATAATTCACCCCTCCACTTT. Residues: CASSLSPQDSPYNSPLHF.

V and J are TRBV12-3 or TRBV12-4 and TRBJ1-3, with D uncertain. There are 13 residues in the CDR3. The V and J ends lost 8 bases and 5 bases respectively, with 13 bases between them. CDR3 in amino acids: CASRSTGRNTIYF. The CDR3 DNA is TGTGCCAGCCGCTCGACCGGGCGAAACACCATATATTTT.

J is TRBJ1-4 and V is TRBV2; D gene unclear. Trimming removed 6 bases at V and 0 bases at J, with 11 bases between. The CDR3 covers 15 residues. CDR1 SNHLY and CDR2 FYNNEI come from the germline V gene. Here the CDR3 reads CASRPTVTTNEKLFF. The DNA of the CDR3 is TGTGCCAGCAGGCCGACTGTTACAACTAATGAAAAACTGTTTTTT.

This rearrangement joins TRBV6-5 to TRBJ1-6, with D maybe TRBD1 (5 bases). V dropped 7 bases and J dropped 10 bases, with 23 bases sitting between them. The CDR3 is 16 residues long. Germline V gene data show CDR1 as MNHEY and CDR2 as SVGAGI. This CDR3 is CASNYYLGGESSPLHF. DNA of the CDR3: TGTGCCAGCAACTACTATCTAGGAGGGGAGAGCTCACCCCTCCACTTT.

As DNA, the CDR3 is TGTGCCAGCAGCGTAGTGGATAGCACAGATACGCAGTATTTT. Residues: CASSVVDSTDTQYF. The chain carries TRBV9 and TRBJ2-3; no definite D call. From germline, CDR1 is SGDLS and CDR2 YYNGEE. This CDR3 region has 14 residues. V shed 0 bases and J shed 0 bases, with 5 bases lying between them.

This chain uses TRBV28 with TRBJ1-5, with 8 bases matching TRBD1. Germline loops: CDR1 MDHEN, CDR2 SYDVKM. The CDR3 is made up of 15 amino acids. With V trimmed by 5 bases and J by 4 bases, 7 bases remained unmatched. The CDR3 loop reads CASSKEQGGNQPQHF. The CDR3 DNA follows: TGTGCCAGCAGTAAAGAACAGGGGGGGAATCAGCCCCAGCATTTT.

The CDR3 loop is CSASRGRNGSPLHF. The CDR3 DNA reads TGCAGTGCTAGCAGGGGGCGAAATGGCTCACCCCTCCACTTT. The V call is TRBV20-1, the J call TRBJ1-6, with 8 bases matching TRBD1. Trimming cost V 3 bases and J 10 bases; bases outside gene matches: 8. Germline assignment: CDR1 DFQATT and CDR2 SNEGSKA (reference sequence). CDR3 length: 14 residues.

This chain joins TRBV20-1 and TRBJ2-1, with D possibly matching TRBD2 (5 bases). V gave up 1 base and J gave up 2 bases, with 9 bases separating them. This CDR3 region has 14 residues. Germline V lookup: CDR1 DFQATT, CDR2 SNEGSKA (reference sequence). The CDR3 spells CSARAGITYNEQFF. The DNA of the CDR3 is TGCAGTGCTAGAGCGGGGATCACCTACAATGAGCAGTTCTTC.

The chain carries TRBV5-1 and TRBJ2-2, with D uncertain. V lost 4 bases and J 5 bases, leaving 15 bases between the germline ends. Germline CDR1 and CDR2: SGHRS and YFSETQ. The CDR3 spans 15 residues. The CDR3 protein is CASSPQLPGTGELFF. The CDR3 DNA reads as TGCGCCAGCAGCCCCCAGCTCCCAGGAACCGGGGAGCTGTTTTTT.

The genes are TRBV28 and TRBJ1-1; D call uncertain. The V end was cut by 8 bases, the J end by 0 bases, with 16 bases between. The CDR3 extends over 15 amino acids. CDR1 and CDR2 (germline): MDHEN, SYDVKM. As DNA, the CDR3 is TGTGCCAGCTCTTCCCGTGGAGTTTTGAACACTGAAGCTTTCTTT. Its translation is CASSSRGVLNTEAFF.

The chain has TRBV7-9 and TRBJ1-1; D remains unclear. From germline, CDR1 is SEHNR and CDR2 FQNEAQ (reference sequence). Trimming pared 5 bases from V and 8 bases from J, leaving 15 bases between. This CDR3 spans 13 amino acids. CDR3 DNA sequence: TGTGCCAGCAGCCACGGCCAGCCCAACGAAGCTTTCTTT. This codes for CASSHGQPNEAFF.

The DNA of the CDR3 is TGTGCCAGCAGTTCAGGTTTTACGGGAAACGAGCAGTACTTC. Its protein is CASSSGFTGNEQYF. The V and J genes are TRBV11-1 and TRBJ2-7; TRBD2 is a possible D gene (5 bases). The CDR3 totals 14 residues. CDR1 is SGHAT and CDR2 is FQDESV in the germline V gene (reference sequence). V lost 6 bases to trimming and J lost 5 bases, with 17 bases between them.

This clonotype was seen only once. This sequence joins TRBV11-2 and TRBJ2-5; TRBD1 or TRBD2 may be the D gene (5 bases each). Germline values: CDR1 SGHAT, CDR2 FQNNGV. CDR3 length equals 17 residues. Trimming stripped 3 bases from V and 5 bases from J, with 22 bases between. The CDR3 nucleotides read TGTGCCAGCAGCTTGGGATACCTAGCAGGGTCCCGGGAGACCCAGTACTTC. Amino acids: CASSLGYLAGSRETQYF.

The chain joins TRBV20-1 to TRBJ2-7; tentative D call: TRBD1 (6 bases). The ends were cut back, 5 bases at V and 3 bases at J, with 11 bases in the middle. This CDR3 is 12 amino acids long. CDR1 and CDR2 from the germline V gene are DFQATT and SNEGSKA (reference sequence). CDR3 region: CSARRDNYEQYF. Written as DNA, the CDR3 is TGCAGTGCTCGCCGGGACAACTACGAGCAGTACTTC.

The rearrangement links TRBV11-3 to TRBJ1-2; 11 nucleotides agree with TRBD1. CDR1 and CDR2 from the germline V gene are SGHNT and YENEEA. The CDR3 contains 15 residues. J gave up 4 bases and V 4 bases, and 5 bases lay outside the gene matches. The CDR3 region is CASSYTGTGGYGYTF. DNA of the CDR3: TGTGCCAGCAGCTACACCGGGACAGGGGGCTATGGCTACACCTTC.

This chain links TRBV9 with TRBJ2-2; D is unresolved. This CDR3 is built from 15 residues. The V gene lost 2 bases and the J gene lost 2 bases, with 10 bases spanning the gap. Germline CDR1 is SGDLS and CDR2 is YYNGEE. Here the CDR3 reads CASSVLGTNTGELFF. For the CDR3, the DNA is TGTGCCAGCAGCGTGCTAGGCACTAACACCGGGGAGCTGTTTTTT.

This clonotype appeared a single time. The chain has TRBV14 and TRBJ2-7, with D perhaps TRBD2 (5 bases). Germline values: CDR1 SGHDN, CDR2 FVKESK. The V and J ends lost 0 bases and 2 bases respectively, with 11 bases between them. This CDR3 region has 15 residues. The chain's CDR3 is CASSQDHGGTYEQYF. The CDR3 region has the DNA TGTGCCAGCAGCCAAGATCACGGAGGCACCTACGAGCAGTACTTC.

CDR3 sequence reads: CASSLIFQSNQPQHF. CDR3 DNA sequence: TGTGCCAGCAGCTTAATCTTCCAAAGCAATCAGCCCCAGCATTTT. V is TRBV7-2 and J is TRBJ1-5; no clear D. Between the trimmed V and J ends, which lost 2 bases and 1 base, there was a span of 9 bases. Germline V lookup: CDR1 SGHTA, CDR2 FQGNSA. The CDR3 runs 15 residues. Drawing the rest from reference TRBV7-2 and TRBJ1-5, the complete variable domain is GAGVSQSPSNKVTEKGKDVELRCDPISGHTALYWYRQSLGQGLEFLIYFQGNSAPDKSGLPSDRFSAERTGGSVSTLTIQRTQQEDSAVYLCASSLIFQSNQPQHFGDGTRLSIL.